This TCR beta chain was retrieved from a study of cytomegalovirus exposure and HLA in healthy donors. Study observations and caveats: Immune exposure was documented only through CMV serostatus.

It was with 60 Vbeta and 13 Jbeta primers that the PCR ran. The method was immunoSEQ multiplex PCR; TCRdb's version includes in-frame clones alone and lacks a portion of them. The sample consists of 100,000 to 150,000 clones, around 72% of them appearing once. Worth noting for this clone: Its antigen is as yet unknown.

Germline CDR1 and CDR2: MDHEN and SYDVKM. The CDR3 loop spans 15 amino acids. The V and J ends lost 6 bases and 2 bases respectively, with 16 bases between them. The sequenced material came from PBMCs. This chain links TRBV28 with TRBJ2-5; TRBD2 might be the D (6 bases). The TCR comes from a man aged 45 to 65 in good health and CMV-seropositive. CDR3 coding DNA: TGTGCCAGCAGGGAAACAGGAGGAGGGCAAGAGACCCAGTACTTC. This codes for CASRETGGGQETQYF.